This TCR beta chain is drawn from a study of PD-L1 blockade in urothelial cancer. Trimming took off 0 bases at V and 1 base at J, with 6 bases between the two ends. The germline gives CDR1 MNHEY, CDR2 SVGAGI. The CDR3 extends over 15 amino acids. Comments on this clone: The antigen remains unidentified.

Time point of the sample: pretreatment peripheral blood. General study findings and limits: A below-median TCR clonality in blood before treatment predicted better survival.

Clones were sequenced by immunoSEQ multiplex PCR, and TCRdb holds only the in-frame ones, with some missing. Of around 92,000 clones listed, approximately 88% are singletons. This specimen consisted of PBMCs, obtained around atezolizumab (anti-PD-L1) treatment. The sequence came from an elderly woman with urothelial cancer. V is TRBV6-5 and J is TRBJ2-2; D might be TRBD1 (5 bases). CDR3 sequence: CASSYSTGNTGELFF. In nucleotides, the CDR3 is TGTGCCAGCAGTTACTCAACAGGGAACACCGGGGAGCTGTTTTTT.